Shown below are 18 T cell receptor beta chains from a single sample sequenced in a study of blood T cells in healthy people across ages. The authors ran a second PCR of about 7 to 11 cycles using a sample-barcoded 5' primer and a J-beta primer mix. TCRdb redid the calling of the 5' RACE reads with MiXCR, one entry per CDR3 protein. The sample lists 750,000 to 950,000 distinct CDR3 sequences; approximately 32% were seen once. The data also belong to a second study, concerning T cells of mothers and their children.

Sequenced input: blood. All receptors come from a woman between 40 and 55 years old in good health.

V is TRBV28 and J is TRBJ2-3; D could derive from TRBD1 or TRBD2 (7 bases each). This CDR3 is 14 amino acids long. V lost 2 bases, J lost 5 bases, and 11 bases lay in between. Germline V gene sequence: CDR1 MDHEN, CDR2 SYDVKM. DNA for the CDR3: TGTGCCAGCAGTTTAGACAGGGAGGGAGATACGCAGTATTTT. Translation gives CASSLDREGDTQYF.

The J gene is TRBJ2-1, the V gene TRBV18; tentative D call: TRBD2 (6 bases). CDR3 length: 14 residues. The V and J ends lost 2 bases and 2 bases respectively, with 7 bases between them. The germline V gene encodes CDR1 KGHSH and CDR2 LQKENI. CDR3 sequence: CASSPAGPYNEQFF. The DNA for the CDR3 is TGTGCCAGCTCACCAGCGGGGCCCTACAATGAGCAGTTCTTC.

The rearrangement joins TRBV5-1 to TRBJ1-2; D not certain. The CDR3 spans 15 residues. Germline CDR1 and CDR2: SGHRS and YFSETQ. Trimming shortened V by 0 bases and J by 4 bases, and 13 bases separated the two germline ends. CDR3 in amino acids: CASSLGTARGYGYTF. CDR3 DNA sequence: TGCGCCAGCAGCTTGGGAACAGCCCGGGGCTATGGCTACACCTTC.

The chain links TRBV20-1 to TRBJ2-5; 9 bases line up with TRBD1. The ends lost 4 bases at V and 5 bases at J; junction bases unmatched: 23. The CDR3 is made up of 19 amino acids. Germline CDR1 is DFQATT and CDR2 is SNEGSKA (reference sequence). CDR3 amino acids: CSAISHGQGIARTRETQYF. In DNA form, the CDR3 reads TGCAGTGCTATTAGCCACGGACAGGGGATCGCCCGGACAAGGGAGACCCAGTACTTC.

This chain links TRBV12-3 or TRBV12-4 with TRBJ2-2; possible D gene TRBD2, 5 bases. Trimming removed 2 bases at V and 6 bases at J, with 16 bases between. The CDR3 sequence is 16 residues long. The CDR3 is CASSLPATSFSGELFF. The CDR3 DNA follows: TGTGCCAGCAGTTTACCCGCTACTAGTTTTTCCGGGGAGCTGTTTTTT.

The V call is TRBV7-8, the J call TRBJ1-5; D gene ambiguous. Per the germline V gene, CDR1 is SGHVS and CDR2 is FQNEAQ. The CDR3 runs 16 residues. Trimming shortened V by 2 bases and J by 0 bases, and 11 bases separated the two germline ends. CDR3 DNA sequence: TGTGCCAGCAGCTTATACCCGGGAGGTAGCAATCAGCCCCAGCATTTT. Translation: CASSLYPGGSNQPQHF.

This CDR3 is CASSPGTGSTGANVLTF. DNA for the CDR3: TGTGCCAGCAGCCCCGGGACAGGATCCACTGGGGCCAACGTCCTGACTTTC. The chain joins TRBV11-3 to TRBJ2-6; the match to TRBD1 covers 8 bases. Germline V lookup: CDR1 SGHNT, CDR2 YENEEA. The junction had 8 bases not matched to a gene; V was cut back by 5 bases and J by 2 bases. CDR3 size: 17 residues.

This rearrangement joins TRBV4-2 to TRBJ1-6; D unclear. Germline V gene data show CDR1 as LGHNA and CDR2 as YNFKEQ. Trimming removed 0 bases from V and 8 bases from J, with 8 bases in between. The CDR3 sequence is 14 residues long. The CDR3 sequence is CASSQEAKDSPLHF. The CDR3 coding sequence is TGTGCCAGCAGCCAAGAGGCCAAAGATTCACCCCTCCACTTT.

This clonotype was counted at least ten times. V usage is TRBV19 and J usage is TRBJ2-5; TRBD2 matches at 9 bases. Germline loops: CDR1 LNHDA, CDR2 SQIVND (reference sequence). This CDR3 contains 17 residues. The junction had 10 bases not matched to a gene; V was cut back by 4 bases and J by 1 base. The CDR3, as DNA: TGTGCCAGTAGTAGAGGGCCGACTAGCGGCCGCCAAGAGACCCAGTACTTC. Amino acids: CASSRGPTSGRQETQYF.

This clonotype appeared a few times. The chain carries TRBV2 and TRBJ2-3; 10 positions agree with TRBD2. Trimming removed 3 bases from V and 6 bases from J; junction bases left unmatched: 6. CDR3 length: 15 amino acids. CDR1 and CDR2 from the germline V gene are SNHLY and FYNNEI. In nucleotides, the CDR3 is TGTGCCAGCAGTGACCTAGCGGGGGATACGGATACGCAGTATTTT. Protein: CASSDLAGDTDTQYF.

This clonotype turned up a few times. The chain links TRBV2 to TRBJ2-4, with D maybe TRBD1 (6 bases). V was trimmed by 7 bases and J by 5 bases, leaving 15 bases between them. Germline values: CDR1 SNHLY, CDR2 FYNNEI. This CDR3 spans 14 amino acids. CDR3 DNA: TGTGCCAGCAAGGGGATGGCAGGGGAAAACATTCAGTACTTC. Residues: CASKGMAGENIQYF.

Worth noting for this clonotype: With a much larger clone just one base away, this may be a read error. The chain links TRBV29-1 to TRBJ1-2, with 9 nucleotides matching TRBD1. The germline CDR1 and CDR2 sequences are SQVTM and ANQGSEA. CDR3 length: 13 residues. CDR3 DNA sequence: TGCAGCGCCCGTGGGACAGGGAGCTATGGCCACACCTTC. This translates into CSARGTGSYGHTF.

The gene calls are TRBV27 and TRBJ1-2, with TRBD1 identical over 7 bases. Germline V CDR1 and CDR2: MNHEY, SMNVEV (reference sequence). The CDR3 is 18 amino acids. V lost 7 bases and J lost 5; bases outside the gene matches: 22. CDR3 in amino acids: CASNFGRYRDSECYGYTF. The CDR3 region has the DNA TGTGCCAGCAATTTTGGCAGATACCGGGACAGCGAGTGTTATGGCTACACCTTC.

This clonotype was detected ten times or more. The rearrangement links TRBV5-1 to TRBJ2-7, with D perhaps matching TRBD1 (5 bases). Germline V gene lookup returns CDR1 SGHRS and CDR2 YFSETQ. The CDR3 is 14 amino acids. Trimming pared 3 bases from V and 0 bases from J, leaving 10 bases between. This CDR3 reads CASSWGPSSYEQYF. CDR3 nucleotides: TGCGCCAGCAGCTGGGGCCCCAGCTCCTACGAGCAGTACTTC.

This clonotype was seen at least ten times. The chain employs TRBV3-1 and TRBJ2-7; 7 positions agree with TRBD1. J was trimmed by 6 bases and V by 1 base; bases with no gene match: 12. From germline, CDR1 is LGHDT and CDR2 YNNKEL (reference sequence). The CDR3 consists of 16 residues. The CDR3 region has the DNA TGTGCCAGCAGCCAAGGCTTCGGGACAGCGACGGGCGAGCAGTACTTC. Protein: CASSQGFGTATGEQYF.

As regards this clonotype: Possible read error: a much larger clone is one base away. The chain couples TRBV30 to TRBJ2-1, with D hard to call. The CDR3 totals 11 residues. Germline V gene lookup returns CDR1 GTSNPN and CDR2 SVGIG (reference sequence). The CDR3, as DNA: TGTGCCGGGGTCGACAACAATGGGCAGTTCTTC. It encodes CAGVDNNGQFF.

This clonotype was seen more than once but under ten times. The chain recombines TRBV28 with TRBJ1-2; D remains ambiguous. The CDR3 consists of 11 residues. V lost 7 bases to trimming and J lost 6 bases, with 9 bases between them. Per germline, CDR1 MDHEN and CDR2 SYDVKM. The chain's CDR3 is CASNLGDGYTF. The DNA of the CDR3 is TGTGCCAGCAACCTCGGGGATGGCTACACCTTC.

This clonotype was found many times. The genes are TRBV6-5 and TRBJ2-1; possible D gene TRBD1, 5 bases. The CDR3 sequence is 14 residues long. Trimming stripped 5 bases from V and 4 bases from J, with 12 bases between. Germline loops: CDR1 MNHEY, CDR2 SVGAGI. In nucleotides, the CDR3 is TGTGCCAGCAGTACCCCGACAGTATACAATGAGCAGTTCTTC. Protein product: CASSTPTVYNEQFF.